This record covers a single T cell receptor (beta chain). The sample originates from a study of T cells in Graves' hyperthyroidism and ophthalmopathy. About the research overall: Peripheral blood was taken when the disease was first diagnosed, before any treatment began.

Regions amplified from RNA transcripts were the TCR beta CDR3 regions. TCR CDR3 regions were first amplified by RT-PCR with HTBI primers. In TCRdb, the multiplex PCR reads were re-called with MiXCR into one record per CDR3 protein. This table has around 340,000 distinct CDR3 sequences, over 20% appearing once. The CDR3 has 14 residues. Losses at the gene ends were 8 bases for V and 2 bases for J; bases not matched to a gene: 8. The germline gives CDR1 DFQATT, CDR2 SNEGSKA (reference sequence). The sequence came from a woman between 50 and 59 years old with Graves' hyperthyroidism. Input material: blood. The V call is TRBV20-1, the J call TRBJ2-7, with 11 bases lining up with TRBD2. CDR3 DNA: TGCAGTCCTTCTAGCGGGAGGTCCCCCTACGAGCAGTACTTC. Translation gives CSPSSGRSPYEQYF.